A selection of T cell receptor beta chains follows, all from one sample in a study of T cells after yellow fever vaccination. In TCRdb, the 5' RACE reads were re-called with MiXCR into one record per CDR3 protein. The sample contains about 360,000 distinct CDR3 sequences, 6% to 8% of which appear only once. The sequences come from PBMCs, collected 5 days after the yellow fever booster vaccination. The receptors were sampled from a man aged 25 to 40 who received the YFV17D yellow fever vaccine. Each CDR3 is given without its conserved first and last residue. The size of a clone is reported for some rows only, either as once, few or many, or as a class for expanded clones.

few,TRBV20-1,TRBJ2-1,SARQTSGINNEQF
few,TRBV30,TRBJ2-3,AWESVLRTDTQY
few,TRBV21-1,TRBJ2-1,ASSKGGGYNEQF
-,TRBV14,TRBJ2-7,ASSKSGTGAYEQY
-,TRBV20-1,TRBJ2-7,SARAGTGGSYEQY
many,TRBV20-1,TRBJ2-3,SASTGGLRADTQY
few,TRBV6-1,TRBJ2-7,ASGASGGDSYEQY
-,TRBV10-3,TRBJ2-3,AISGSKEDTQY
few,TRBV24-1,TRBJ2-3,ATSDSLAGGLY
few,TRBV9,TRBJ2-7,ASSVASGTYEQY
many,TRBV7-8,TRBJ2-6,ASSFPRRFSGANVLT
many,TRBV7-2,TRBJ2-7,ASSRDNYEQY
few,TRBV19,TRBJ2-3,ASNPVGVAGGRSTDTQY
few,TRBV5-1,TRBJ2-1,ASSLEGSRGEQF
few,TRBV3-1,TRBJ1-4,ASSQDRGEDGNEKLF
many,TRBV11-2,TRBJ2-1,ASSLWETNEQF
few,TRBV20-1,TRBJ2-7,SARVSSGGTYEQY
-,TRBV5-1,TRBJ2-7,ASSLGMGYEQY
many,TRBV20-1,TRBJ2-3,SASMTSGRSDTQY
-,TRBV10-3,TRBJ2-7,AISDKRGTYEQY
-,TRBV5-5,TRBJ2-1,ASSLFPAQEYNEQF
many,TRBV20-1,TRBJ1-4,SARNPGTAGKLF
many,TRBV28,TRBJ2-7,ASSFLTYEQY
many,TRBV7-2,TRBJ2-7,ASSPALYEQY
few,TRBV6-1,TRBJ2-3,ASSAGTGGYTQY
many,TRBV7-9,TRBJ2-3,ASSLTSGSTDTQY
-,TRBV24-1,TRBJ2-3,ATSKQTSTDTQY
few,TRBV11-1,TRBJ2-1,ASSPRTGIPYNEQF
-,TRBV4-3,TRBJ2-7,ASSPSTSGRGSYEQY
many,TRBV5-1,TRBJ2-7,ASSLVSMGLEQY
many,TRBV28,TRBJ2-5,ASSSGVETQY
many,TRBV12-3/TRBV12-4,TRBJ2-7,ASSSPGTGIEQY
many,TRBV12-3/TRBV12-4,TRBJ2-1,ASSLASGRAAEQF
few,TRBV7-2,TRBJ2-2,ASSLDAVGELF
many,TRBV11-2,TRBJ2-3,ASSLELGAGGGTDTQY
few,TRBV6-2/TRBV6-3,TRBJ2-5,ASIRGRSETQY
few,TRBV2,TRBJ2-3,ASEVTTWQY
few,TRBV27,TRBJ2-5,ASSLAATVKETQY
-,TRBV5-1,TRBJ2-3,ASSLPRQTTDTQY
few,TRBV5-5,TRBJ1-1,ASSFIKNTEAF
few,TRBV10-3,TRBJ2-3,AISPPGISTDTQY
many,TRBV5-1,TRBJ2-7,ASSLGVAGLEQY
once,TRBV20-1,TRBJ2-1,CSSGRAEGSYNEQF
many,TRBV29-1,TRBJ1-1,SVDRGASTEAF
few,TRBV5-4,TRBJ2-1,ASSSRLAGLGGEQF
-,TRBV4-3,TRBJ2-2,ASSQEGWTGELF
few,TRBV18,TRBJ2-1,ASSPPGTSLHNEQF
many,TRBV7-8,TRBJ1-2,ASSLYLTRGLGGYT
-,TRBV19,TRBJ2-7,ASPLGSGNWSEQY
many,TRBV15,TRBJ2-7,ATSSKRSYEQY
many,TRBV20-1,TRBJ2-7,SAPGGDAAYEQY
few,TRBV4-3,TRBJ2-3,ASSQGPTGTDTQY
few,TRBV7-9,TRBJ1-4,ASSLVFGQGHEKLF
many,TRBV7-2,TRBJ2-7,ASSLGPGNSYEQY
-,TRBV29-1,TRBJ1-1,SVMTPYGLNTEAF